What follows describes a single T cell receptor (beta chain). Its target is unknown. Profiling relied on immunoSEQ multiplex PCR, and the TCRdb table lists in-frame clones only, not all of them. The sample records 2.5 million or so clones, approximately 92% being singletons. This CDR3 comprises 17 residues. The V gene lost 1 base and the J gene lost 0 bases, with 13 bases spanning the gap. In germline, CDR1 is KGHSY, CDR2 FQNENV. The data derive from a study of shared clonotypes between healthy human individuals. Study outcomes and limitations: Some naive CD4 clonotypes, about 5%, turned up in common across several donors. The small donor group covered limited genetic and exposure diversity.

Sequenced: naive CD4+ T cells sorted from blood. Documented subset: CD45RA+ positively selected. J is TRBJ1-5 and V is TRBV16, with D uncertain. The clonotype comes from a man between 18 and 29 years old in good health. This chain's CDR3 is CASSQLSSDSSNQPQHF. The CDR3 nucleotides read TGTGCCAGCAGCCAATTAAGTTCGGATTCTAGCAATCAGCCCCAGCATTTT.